This T cell receptor (beta chain) was sequenced in a study of cytomegalovirus exposure and HLA in healthy donors (dated by TCRdb to the late 2010s). About the study as a whole: In an earlier analysis of 587 of the donors, 276 Gb of sequence data and approximately 100 million unique TCR beta sequences from about 179 million T cells were reported. The T cell repertoires of 666 subjects were profiled by immunosequencing and related to cytomegalovirus serostatus. An earlier analysis of more than 450 of the donors used high-throughput TCR beta sequencing to judge whether each TCR beta V gene segment behaved as functional or pseudogenic. Both class I and class II loci were covered by HLA typing, at four-digit resolution. Rather than using new phenotypic data, the later analysis identified candidate immune exposures from TCR beta sequences and from how often those sequences occurred across donors. An early release that covered 500 to 800 HLA-typed donors contained about 300 gigabases of sequencing data and some 87 million unique TCR sequences. Besides the first cohort of 666 subjects, a separate validation cohort made up of roughly 130 different subjects was used. Genome-wide SNP genotypes for about 60% of the roughly 670 donors were used in a later genetic analysis, which treated that subset as a discovery cohort. A few DR-DQ haplotypes were treated as single units for association and clustering because of strong linkage in the cohort. The number of typed donors differed by locus: about 620-640 for A, B, C, DRB1 and DQB1; 500 to 550 for DQA1; 606 for DPA1; and roughly 490 for DPB1. Alongside the repertoire data, information on donor age, sex, ethnicity and CMV serostatus was compiled. A later analysis re-analyzed previously published TCR beta repertoires from roughly 600 donors and added high-resolution HLA genotyping to study TCR occurrence patterns. Every repertoire in the discovery cohort had been generated on one and the same sequencing platform. The study combined high-throughput TCR immunosequencing, statistical association of individual TCRs with disease status, and machine learning to predict cytomegalovirus infection status. On average, around 230,000 unique TCR beta nucleotide sequences were sequenced per donor among 398 genotyped donors of the cohort, with roughly 18% of those sequences being non-productive. Of the roughly 400 genotyped donors, over 80% were placed in the genetic ancestry cluster associated with self-reported Caucasian donors. The study was designed to test whether signatures of past pathogen exposure could be identified by cataloging public T cell receptors. What the research found in general, with its limitations: Some IMGT-functional V segments, including TRBV6-2 and TRBV6-3, could not be told apart with the 87-base-pair reads, so those segments were excluded. The study listed 164 TCR beta chains as associated with cytomegalovirus. A later analysis found that HLA-associated TCR beta chains were more clonally expanded and had lower generation probabilities than equally common non-associated chains. In a later genetic analysis, a missense DCLRE1C variant was associated with V-gene and J-gene trimming of TCR beta chains, and the association was replicated in an independent cohort. HLA typing was unavailable for some donors at each locus, so association tests used only the typed subset. According to a later analysis, parvovirus B19, influenza, CMV and Epstein-Barr virus appeared linked to several top co-occurrence clusters. At a false discovery rate of 0.05, a later analysis linked about 16,000 TCR beta sequences to specific HLA alleles. Most CMV-associated TCR beta chains appeared to be HLA-restricted in a later analysis, and the HLA associations seemed to be driven largely by CMV exposure. Only TCR beta chains were sequenced in this cohort, and the absence of alpha or paired-chain data limited detectable features. Immune exposure information for the cohort was limited to CMV serostatus. In vitro tests confirmed that a few of the cytomegalovirus-associated TCR beta chains recognize cytomegalovirus antigens. Strong co-occurrence of HLA alleles, especially DR and DQ, made assigning TCR associations to individual alleles difficult. A further reported finding was that TCR beta sequences accurately predicted the HLA-A and HLA-B alleles for most subjects in the first cohort. In a later genetic analysis, fewer N-insertions in productive TCRs were reported among donors in an Asian-associated ancestry cluster than the approximately 710-donor mean. The earlier analysis of a few hundred of the donors excluded around 17 rarely observed V segments, including chromosome 9 orphons, because counts were too low. A cluster of highly shared sequence variants was judged likely to be a technical artifact of the sequencing pipeline. A later analysis found that TCR association rates varied across HLA loci, with DRB1 alleles showing the most associated TCRs and HLA-C alleles the fewest. The authors suggested that the approach could potentially be generalized to other disease states and immunological phenotypes. Correlated functional status among segregating V segments might reflect linkage disequilibrium, but an unknown experimental factor could not be ruled out. In an earlier analysis of about 540 of the donors, most TCR beta V segments were observed in productive rearrangements about 90% or about 30% of the time, broadly matching IMGT annotations. In both the original and validation cohorts, the classifier was reported to diagnose cytomegalovirus status with high specificity and sensitivity. Presence/absence analyses assumed roughly uniform sequencing depth across donors, an assumption that may not hold. Most TCR sequences were observed very rarely across donors, whereas some public TCRs were present in many individuals.

Points on this clone: It lacks a known antigen. An end of the junction does not agree with germline; a read error may underlie this.

Library generation was performed with the immunoSEQ multiplex PCR assay. The multiplex PCR relied on a mix of 60 forward primers for TCR Vbeta segments and 13 reverse primers for TCR Jbeta segments. Amplification of the CDR3 region of rearranged TCR beta genes was performed with a multiplex PCR assay on genomic DNA. The Illumina HiSeq System was used to sequence the amplified TCR beta libraries as 87-base-pair reads. The paper's data handling went like this. A later analysis counted around 72 million unique TCR beta chains across the 690 or so repertoires, and 9.5 million to 11 million of these chains were shared by at least two donors. A nearest-neighbor algorithm error-corrected the raw reads and collapsed the reads into unique sequences, merging closely related sequences to remove PCR and sequencing errors. V, D and J gene segments were assigned by aligning CDR3 sequences to IMGT reference sequences. For a sequence to be retained, at least a six-nucleotide match to both a V gene segment and a J gene segment was required. A rearrangement counted as productive if the CDR3 had no stop codons and remained in frame with V and J, and every other rearrangement counted as non-productive. Following IMGT convention, CDR3 was defined as the stretch from the second conserved V-encoded cysteine up to the conserved J-encoded phenylalanine. The earlier analysis of about 590 of the donors excluded sequences that lacked an unambiguous match to a single V gene segment. An earlier analysis of several hundred of the donors called V segments functional above 56.7% productive rearrangements and segregating when the between-donor standard deviation exceeded 5%. A statistical classification framework was built to diagnose cytomegalovirus status from the catalog of TCR beta chain sequences. A later analysis assigned V and J genes by comparing TCR nucleotide sequences with IMGT/GENE-DB human TR gene sequences. Using the TCRdist pipeline, a later analysis assigned CDR3 sequences along with most-parsimonious VDJ recombination scenarios. In a later analysis, each TCR beta chain was defined by its CDR3 amino acid sequence together with its V-gene family, and reads lacking a unique V-gene family were excluded. In a later analysis, fewer than 600 highly shared, low-generation-probability nucleotide sequences were removed to address suspected cross-contamination and a sequencing artifact. A later analysis calculated a clonal expansion index for each public chain from normalized within-repertoire ranks of inferred template counts. In a later analysis, generation probabilities were computed using a VDJ recombination model fitted to out-of-frame rearrangements, and the results were checked against IGoR. In a later analysis, hypergeometric tests were used to score TCR-TCR, TCR-HLA and TCR-CMV co-occurrence, with a repertoire-size bias correction applied to TCR pairs. To estimate false discovery rates, a later analysis permuted the HLA or CMV assignments 20 times. In a later analysis, co-occurring TCRs were grouped using DBSCAN, and TCRdist sequence similarity was added for clustering within HLA-allele-positive subsets. Repertoires with fewer than 30,000 or more than 120,000 public chains were left out of co-occurrence clustering, as were roughly five repertoires with anomalous nucleotide sharing. Drawn from immuneACCESS, this table holds only the in-frame rearrangements with V and J called that TCRdb kept. Clones are partly lost; checked studies trace under half to an unresolved V gene and leave the rest unexplained. V and J calls and clone size are as listed in that table; D and trimming were resolved from the DNA. The sample table includes about 78,000 clones. The ten largest clones take up 6.5% to 9% of the sample.

The germline V gene specifies SGHVS as CDR1 and FNYEAQ as CDR2. Measured from the cysteine to the phenylalanine, the CDR3 is 13 residues long. Solely the CDR3 DNA is kept, with 39 bases framed from the first base. The cohort comprised more than 550 healthy bone marrow donors. At the time of sampling, every cohort member was nominally healthy, though immune exposures that went unrecorded were likely present. The donor was CMV seropositive and was included in the group of 290 or so seropositive cohort members. A peripheral blood sample was collected from each donor, and TCR beta sequencing was performed on peripheral blood mononuclear cells. Genomic DNA was extracted from the blood cell samples with the Qiagen DNeasy Blood Extraction Kit.

The sequenced sample was PBMCs. This receptor chain uses TRBV7-6 and TRBJ1-4; no D gene call is confident. This clonotype was sampled from a female donor in good health and CMV-seropositive. The DNA sequence follows: TGTGCCAGCAGCCCTGAGAATCGGGGTCTCCTTACTTTT. This is translated as CASSPENRGLLTF.